The rows below give T cell receptor beta chains drawn from one sample of a study of patients and donors after allogeneic stem cell transplantation. Each CDR3 protein gets one entry after TCRdb re-called the RT-PCR reads with MiXCR. Here the sample spans approximately 170,000 distinct CDR3 sequences, nearly 25% being singletons. The sample consisted of blood, either unsorted or a sorted T cell fraction (not recorded which). These receptor sequences come from a human donor who was either an allogeneic HSCT recipient or a stem cell or donor lymphocyte infusion donor (not recorded which). It is not recorded whose cells these are; they may come from a transplant donor. The CDR3 runs from the conserved cysteine through the conserved F or W. The D gene is left open where the match is weak. Expanded clones get a size class; other rows say once, few or many, or leave the size out.

len	v_gene	abundance	d_gene	j_gene	CDR3aa	CDR3nt
12	TRBV20-1	few	NA	TRBJ1-2	CSARRYYYGYTF	TGCAGTGCTAGACGCTATTACTATGGCTACACCTTC
14	TRBV5-1	NA	TRBD2	TRBJ2-5	CASSDGTSWETQYF	TGCGCCAGCAGCGATGGGACTAGCTGGGAGACCCAGTACTTC
13	TRBV20-1	NA	TRBD2	TRBJ2-5	CSAIAGGQETQYF	TGCAGTGCTATAGCGGGGGGGCAAGAGACCCAGTACTTC
14	TRBV6-5	few	TRBD1	TRBJ1-2	CASKTGQGNYGYTF	TGTGCCAGCAAAACTGGACAGGGCAACTATGGCTACACCTTC
15	TRBV21-1	once	NA	TRBJ2-5	CASTPVWGIGETQYF	TGTGCCAGCACTCCTGTGTGGGGAATAGGGGAGACCCAGTACTTC
13	TRBV29-1	NA	TRBD1	TRBJ2-5	CSGRQGLQETQYF	TGCAGCGGCCGACAGGGTCTACAAGAGACCCAGTACTTC
15	TRBV27	few	TRBD1	TRBJ2-3	CASSDRDRITDTQYF	TGTGCCAGCAGTGATAGGGACAGGATCACAGATACGCAGTATTTT
16	TRBV5-6	few	TRBD1	TRBJ2-1	CASSFRTGGLYNEQFF	TGTGCCAGCAGCTTCAGGACAGGGGGCCTCTACAATGAGCAGTTCTTC
14	TRBV29-1	NA	TRBD1	TRBJ2-3	CSVVDTGGPDTQYF	TGCAGCGTTGTTGATACAGGGGGGCCAGATACGCAGTATTTT
14	TRBV12-3/TRBV12-4	few	NA	TRBJ1-2	CASSFEGIDYGYTF	TGTGCCAGCAGTTTTGAGGGAATCGACTATGGCTACACCTTC
18	TRBV20-1	once	NA	TRBJ1-1	CSAREAQELSDLNTEAFF	TGCAGTGCTAGAGAGGCACAAGAGCTGAGCGATTTGAACACTGAAGCTTTCTTT
13	TRBV20-1	NA	TRBD2	TRBJ2-7	CSARGSGGNEQYF	TGCAGTGCCCGGGGTAGCGGGGGGAACGAGCAGTACTTC
14	TRBV20-1	NA	NA	TRBJ2-3	CSARAGGALDTQYF	TGCAGTGCTAGAGCTGGGGGGGCCTTAGATACGCAGTATTTT
15	TRBV12-3/TRBV12-4	NA	NA	TRBJ2-2	CASSPGYKWAGELFF	TGTGCCAGCAGCCCAGGGTATAAGTGGGCCGGGGAGCTGTTTTTT
12	TRBV5-1	few	NA	TRBJ1-1	CASSWGARGAFF	TGCGCCAGCAGCTGGGGAGCGCGGGGAGCTTTCTTT
15	TRBV6-5	few	TRBD1	TRBJ1-2	CASSPTGSGNYGYTF	TGTGCCAGCAGCCCGACAGGGAGTGGGAACTATGGCTACACCTTC
14	TRBV20-1	NA	NA	TRBJ1-1	CSARETGPNQRAFF	TGCAGTGCTAGAGAAACCGGGCCCAACCAAAGGGCTTTCTTT
14	TRBV10-3	NA	TRBD1	TRBJ2-1	CAISGRQGHNEQFF	TGTGCCATCAGTGGAAGACAGGGCCACAATGAGCAGTTCTTC
17	TRBV29-1	NA	TRBD1	TRBJ2-1	CSVFWALGQGSSNEQFF	TGCAGCGTATTTTGGGCCCTAGGACAGGGGTCTTCTAATGAGCAGTTCTTC
15	TRBV5-1	NA	NA	TRBJ2-7	CASSLSLSKSYEQYF	TGCGCCAGCAGCTTGTCGCTTTCGAAATCCTACGAGCAGTACTTC